A selection of T cell receptor beta chains follows, all from one sample in a study of shared clonotypes between healthy human individuals. The method was immunoSEQ multiplex PCR; TCRdb's version includes in-frame clones alone and lacks a portion of them. The repertoire consists of hundreds of thousands of clones, with roughly 96% occurring once and the leading ten covering 0.095% to 0.13%. Sequencing was performed on naive CD8+ T cells sorted from blood. These receptors all stem from a woman younger than 45 in good health. CDR3s include the opening cysteine and the closing phenylalanine or tryptophan.

v_call	j_call	cdr3_aa
TRBV27	TRBJ2-7	CASSLPGRSYEQYF
TRBV6-1	TRBJ1-1	CASIHRGTEAFF
TRBV5-4	TRBJ2-7	CASSFGLVAEQYF
TRBV9	TRBJ1-4	CASSVGGFREKLFF
TRBV7-8	TRBJ2-7	CASSLEQGIVYEQYF
TRBV5-1	TRBJ1-1	CASSRTSENTEAFF
TRBV4-2	TRBJ2-1	CASSQGGGEQFF
TRBV9	TRBJ2-7	CASNRGDVYEQYF
TRBV6-5	TRBJ2-7	CASSSSLAGEAEQYF
TRBV7-9	TRBJ2-7	CASNPSEGSYEQYF
TRBV2	TRBJ1-1	CASSAGYTEAFF
TRBV7-9	TRBJ1-5	CASSIQNQPQHF
TRBV27	TRBJ2-7	CASGGGQGILYEQYF
TRBV14	TRBJ2-7	CASSGGTGLIFSYEQYF
TRBV7-9	TRBJ2-7	CASSSHSLADPYEQYF
TRBV7-6	TRBJ1-2	CASSLALSPNYGYTF
TRBV4-1	TRBJ2-7	CASSQSASGRGEQYF
TRBV19	TRBJ1-4	CASSIVPARSEKLFF